This T cell receptor beta chain comes out of a study of T cells in localized non-small cell lung cancer. CDR1 is SGHDT, CDR2 YYEEEE, per germline. The CDR3 totals 13 residues. Trimming cost V 2 bases and J 5 bases; bases outside gene matches: 3. Regarding this clone: The antigen is not known.

Study-level findings and limits: Among the top 100 tumor clones, a median about 57 appeared in adjacent lung. Greater T cell density in blood accompanied longer overall survival. Heterogeneity is still possible, as just one tumor region was sequenced.

Produced via immunoSEQ multiplex PCR; TCRdb's table is partial and in-frame only. The sample shows more than 40,000 clones, 70% to 90% of them seen only once. The source material was PBMCs, sampled before any cancer treatment. The gene calls are TRBV5-6 and TRBJ1-2; 7 nucleotides match TRBD1. The source of this sequence is a man aged 35 to 69 with stage II lung adenocarcinoma. The DNA for the CDR3 is TGTGCCAGCAGCTTTCGGGGACAGTATGGCTACACCTTC. Its translation is CASSFRGQYGYTF. Complete variable domain (other parts from reference TRBV5-6 and TRBJ1-2): DAGVTQSPTHLIKTRGQQVTLRCSPKSGHDTVSWYQQALGQGPQFIFQYYEEEERQRGNFPDRFSGHQFPNYSSELNVNALLLGDSALYLCASSFRGQYGYTFGSGTRLTVV.